The rows below give T cell receptor beta chains drawn from one sample of a study of blood T cells in healthy people across ages. TCRdb fed the 5' RACE reads into MiXCR, producing one record per CDR3 protein. Of some 930,000 distinct CDR3 sequences in the sample, almost 30% were seen once. The same sample was also studied in work on T cells of mothers and their children.

The sequenced sample was blood. All receptors derive from a woman in her thirties or forties in good health. Both conserved end residues are trimmed from each CDR3. The size entry is marked missing in some rows and otherwise reads once, few, many or a size class.

clone size,V gene,J gene,CDR3 protein
NA,TRBV7-9,TRBJ2-7,ASSLFGGPQYEQY
NA,TRBV7-2,TRBJ1-4,ASSGIMGQNEKLF
NA,TRBV25-1,TRBJ2-1,ASSELSSGGNEQF
few,TRBV7-9,TRBJ1-4,ASSSILQRTNEKLF
few,TRBV5-1,TRBJ2-3,ASSWGVITSGGTLTQY
few,TRBV7-3,TRBJ2-7,ASSLSVRDRATYEQY
many,TRBV7-9,TRBJ2-7,ASSPPRGYEQY
few,TRBV28,TRBJ2-1,ASSLAGWAYNEQF
NA,TRBV20-1,TRBJ1-2,SARDTDRVKYGYT
many,TRBV29-1,TRBJ2-7,SVAAAGYEQY
many,TRBV11-2,TRBJ2-1,ASSLGGLGYNEQF
NA,TRBV5-1,TRBJ1-1,ASSPSTGVTNTEAF
few,TRBV30,TRBJ1-6,AWSTGIGNSPLH
NA,TRBV12-3/TRBV12-4,TRBJ2-2,AGSLKGAGELF
few,TRBV7-2,TRBJ2-1,ASSPRDRLAGPIEQF
NA,TRBV2,TRBJ2-3,ASTFGGRTSTDTQY
NA,TRBV4-2,TRBJ2-7,ASSQEARQGYYEQY
few,TRBV6-5,TRBJ2-5,ASDWTGVCQETQY